This TCR beta chain was identified in a study of blood T cells in healthy people across ages. The V end lost 10 bases, the J end lost 5 bases, and 8 bases lay between the germline ends. Germline assignment: CDR1 KGHDR and CDR2 SFDVKD. The CDR3 runs to 11 residues. To note about this clonotype: What it binds is not known.

Whenever a sample was processed, at least 7 million PBMCs were isolated. Points from the study as a whole: Unsorted PBMCs ruled out conclusive naive versus antigen-experienced comparison.

A second 7 to 11 cycle PCR used barcoded and J-beta primers. Researchers report that a template-switch adaptor with 12 random nucleotides tagged each cDNA molecule. TCRdb analysed the 5' RACE reads with MiXCR anew, one entry per CDR3 protein. The table records around 1.5 million distinct CDR3 sequences, around 39% of them present only once. The clonotype comes from a woman under 30 in good health. V gene TRBV24-1 combines with J gene TRBJ2-1; a possible D gene is TRBD2 (5 bases). Sequencing was carried out using blood. CDR3 sequence reads: CATGLHNEQFF. For the CDR3, the DNA is TGTGCCACTGGACTGCACAATGAGCAGTTCTTC.